This TCR beta chain was identified in a study of graft-versus-host responses after intestinal transplantation. Overall study context: Isolated intestinal, liver-intestinal, or multivisceral transplants were what recipients had. Tacrolimus and steroids were given for two to four years to all recipients after anti-thymocyte globulin induction. Study findings and constraints: Some GvH clones appeared in ileal mucosa or blood before recipient bone marrow.

Sequencing was performed with immunoSEQ multiplex PCR; in TCRdb, only in-frame clones are kept and a portion is missing. Among over 70,000 clones listed, less than 90% were seen once. This CDR3 has 15 residues. Trimming cost V 1 base and J 8 bases, with 15 bases left between them. Per germline, CDR1 SGHVS and CDR2 FNYEAQ. As regards this clone: Its specificity is unknown.

Material: unstimulated CD8+ T cells sorted from spleen or lymph node cells, obtained before intestinal transplant. This receptor was identified in a human donor who received an intestinal transplant. The V gene is TRBV7-6, the J gene TRBJ2-1; unclear D gene. The CDR3 loop is CASSLVGLVPDEQFF. CDR3 nucleotide sequence: TGTGCCAGCAGCTTAGTCGGTCTAGTGCCAGATGAGCAGTTCTTC.